These 32 T cell receptor beta chains originate from one sample sequenced in a study of blood T cell repertoires in COVID-19. TCRdb keeps only in-frame clones here, not all; method: immunoSEQ multiplex PCR. The data contain some 250,000 clones, roughly 80% of them seen just once; the ten biggest clones take up approximately 3.2%. Sequenced: peripheral blood. These TCRs come from a woman younger than 35 with acute or convalescent COVID-19.

This clone was observed once. J is TRBJ2-1 and V is TRBV9; 11 bases match TRBD2. Germline loops: CDR1 SGDLS, CDR2 YYNGEE. J was trimmed by 5 bases and V by 6 bases; bases with no gene match: 4. The CDR3 runs to 14 residues. The CDR3 DNA reads as TGTGCCAGCACCCTGACTAGCGGGAACAATGAGCAGTTCTTC. It yields the protein CASTLTSGNNEQFF.

V gene TRBV6-5 combines with J gene TRBJ1-2; no firm D call. This CDR3 contains 16 residues. The germline gives CDR1 MNHEY, CDR2 SVGAGI. Between the trimmed V and J ends, which lost 4 bases and 8 bases, there was a span of 23 bases. CDR3 DNA: TGTGCCAGCAGTTCGGTCCTGTCTCCTCCGGGGAAGGGCTACACCTTC. Translated: CASSSVLSPPGKGYTF.

This clone was seen many times. Germline is not matched at one junction end, which may reflect a read error. The rearrangement joins TRBV6-1 to TRBJ1-3; D is perhaps TRBD1 (5 bases). Germline CDR1 and CDR2: MNHNS and SASEGT. This CDR3 has 15 amino acids. CDR3 bases: TGTGCCAGCAGCGAAGGTGGGGAGGGGTTGAACACCATATATTTT. Amino acids: CASSEGGEGLNTIYF.

Here the CDR3 DNA reads TGTGCCAGCAGCCTGGTCGTCGGGAGGTGGTACGAGCAGTACTTC. Its translation: CASSLVVGRWYEQYF. The chain links TRBV21-1 to TRBJ2-7; the tabulated D call, TRBD2, remains unverified against the DNA. TRBV21-1 represents a pseudogene. CDR3 length: 15 amino acids.

This chain connects TRBV18 to TRBJ1-5; 8 bases match TRBD1. CDR3 length: 15 residues. The germline V gene has CDR1 KGHSH and CDR2 LQKENI. The V and J ends lost 5 bases and 4 bases, in that order; junction bases with no gene match: 7. The CDR3 sequence: CASSTGTGVNQPQHF. For the CDR3, the DNA is TGTGCCAGCTCAACCGGGACAGGCGTTAATCAGCCCCAGCATTTT.

As concerns this clone: With a much larger clone just one base away, this may be a read error. This chain links TRBV9 with TRBJ1-1; possibly TRBD1 for D (5 bases). Germline CDR1 and CDR2: SGDLS and YYNGEE. This CDR3 has 13 residues. Trimming removed 3 bases at V and 2 bases at J, with 8 bases between. CDR3 sequence (DNA): TGTGCCAGCAGCGATCAGGGTAACACTGAAGCTTTCTTT. Protein: CASSDQGNTEAFF.

J is TRBJ2-7 and V is TRBV28; possible D gene TRBD2, 6 bases. The CDR3 has 14 residues. Germline CDR1 MDHEN, CDR2 SYDVKM. The V and J ends lost 3 bases and 3 bases respectively, with 12 bases between them. CDR3 residues: CASSLGTGGYEQYF. CDR3 nucleotide sequence: TGTGCCAGCAGTTTGGGGACCGGGGGCTACGAGCAGTACTTC.

Only one count was recorded for this clone. The V gene is TRBV3-1 (or the pseudogene TRBV3-2), the J gene TRBJ1-2, with D possibly being TRBD1 (6 bases). Trimming took 0 bases from V and 1 from J, leaving 18 bases between them. This CDR3 contains 18 residues. Per the germline V gene, CDR1 is LGHDT and CDR2 is YNNKEL (reference sequence). The CDR3: CASSQERRGRAFNYGYTF. The CDR3, as DNA: TGTGCCAGCAGCCAAGAAAGGCGGGGGCGCGCCTTTAACTATGGCTACACCTTC.

The V gene is TRBV5-6, the J gene TRBJ2-7; a possible D gene is TRBD1 (5 bases). The CDR3 is 16 amino acids. Germline CDR1 SGHDT, CDR2 YYEEEE. V was trimmed by 2 bases and J by 2 bases, leaving 17 bases between them. For the CDR3, the DNA is TGTGCCAGCAGCTTCTCCTATGGGGCCTTAACCTACGAGCAGTACTTC. Translation gives CASSFSYGALTYEQYF.

The V call is TRBV5-4, the J call TRBJ1-6; the D gene is possibly TRBD1 (5 bases). The germline V gene encodes CDR1 SGHNT and CDR2 YYREEE (reference sequence). V was clipped by 1 base and J by 5 bases, with 13 bases between them. The CDR3 is 16 amino acids. The CDR3 DNA reads as TGTGCCAGCAGCTTGCCGGACATTGGGAATAATTCACCCCTCCACTTT. Its translation: CASSLPDIGNNSPLHF.

J is TRBJ2-7 and V is TRBV18; TRBD1 matches at 9 bases. Germline V gene lookup returns CDR1 KGHSH and CDR2 LQKENI. With 6 bases clipped from V and 2 bases from J, the junction kept 8 bases outside the gene matches. The CDR3 length is 15 residues. For the CDR3, the DNA is TGTGCCAGCTCCCAGGGGACAGGGACTCCCTACGAGCAGTACTTC. It is translated as CASSQGTGTPYEQYF.

V usage is TRBV29-1 and J usage is TRBJ1-1; no clear D. Germline CDR1 is SQVTM and CDR2 is ANQGSEA. The CDR3 is made up of 13 amino acids. Between the trimmed V and J ends, which lost 4 bases and 1 base, there was a span of 10 bases. The CDR3: CSVGEGANTEAFF. In nucleotides, the CDR3 is TGCAGCGTTGGGGAGGGCGCGAACACTGAAGCTTTCTTT. The full variable domain, rest sourced from reference TRBV29-1 and TRBJ1-1, is SAVISQKPSRDICQRGTSLTIQCQVDSQVTMMFWYRQQPGQSLTLIATANQGSEATYESGFVIDKFPISRPNLTFSTLTVSNMSPEDSSIYLCSVGEGANTEAFFGQGTRLTVV.

The gene calls are TRBV27 and TRBJ2-1; D unclear. Trimming stripped 3 bases from V and 6 bases from J, with 12 bases between. Per the germline V gene, CDR1 is MNHEY and CDR2 is SMNVEV (reference sequence). The CDR3 runs to 14 residues. The CDR3 DNA sequence: TGTGCCAGCAGTTTTCTAGGAGCGCCCAATGAGCAGTTCTTC. This sequence encodes CASSFLGAPNEQFF.

In this sample, this clone turned up a few times. The V gene is TRBV5-1, the J gene TRBJ1-3; the D gene is possibly TRBD1 (6 bases). The germline V and J ends were trimmed by 0 bases and 2 bases, with 12 bases remaining between them. Germline assignment: CDR1 SGHRS and CDR2 YFSETQ. The CDR3 runs 16 residues. The CDR3 reads CASSLAGPGAGNTIYF. CDR3 coding DNA: TGCGCCAGCAGCTTGGCCGGACCAGGGGCTGGAAACACCATATATTTT.

The gene calls are TRBV19 and TRBJ1-5; D is undetermined. The length of the CDR3 is 13 residues. V was pared by 9 bases and J by 3 bases, with 12 bases between. Germline loops: CDR1 LNHDA, CDR2 SQIVND (reference sequence). The CDR3 spells CASTPTFNQPQHF. The DNA of the CDR3 is TGTGCCAGCACCCCCACATTCAATCAGCCCCAGCATTTT.

This chain connects TRBV4-3 to TRBJ1-5, with TRBD1 matching 7 bases. The V gene end was trimmed by 0 bases and the J gene end by 4 bases; junction bases not matched to a gene: 3. The CDR3 has 15 residues. Germline CDR1 and CDR2: LGHNA and YSLEER. The CDR3 loop reads CASSQDRGWNQPQHF. The CDR3 DNA is TGCGCCAGCAGCCAAGACAGGGGGTGGAATCAGCCCCAGCATTTT.

The chain combines TRBV7-9 with TRBJ1-4, with unresolved D. Germline V gives CDR1 SEHNR, CDR2 FQNEAQ (reference sequence). Trimming stripped 5 bases from V and 2 bases from J, with 6 bases between. CDR3 size: 13 residues. CDR3 DNA: TGTGCCAGCAGCCCCGGGACTAATGAAAAACTGTTTTTT. Protein product: CASSPGTNEKLFF.

This chain links TRBV7-9 with TRBJ2-3; 10 bases fit TRBD2. The germline V gene encodes CDR1 SEHNR and CDR2 FQNEAQ (reference sequence). The CDR3 is 17 amino acids. V lost 3 bases to trimming and J lost 2 bases; unmatched junction nucleotides: 8. In DNA, the CDR3 is TGTGCCAGCAGCTTCAGAGGCCTAGCGGGAGACACAGATACGCAGTATTTT. Translation: CASSFRGLAGDTDTQYF.

The chain is built from TRBV28 and TRBJ2-1; 10 bases fit TRBD2. In germline, CDR1 is MDHEN, CDR2 SYDVKM. V shed 4 bases, J shed 7 bases, and the junction held 10 bases outside the gene matches. The CDR3 consists of 16 residues. The DNA for the CDR3 is TGTGCCAGCAGTTCCGCGACTAGCGGGCACACAAATGAGCAGTTCTTC. Residues: CASSSATSGHTNEQFF.

The gene calls are TRBV4-3 and TRBJ2-7; maybe TRBD1 (5 bases). V was shortened by 0 bases and J by 1 base, with 16 bases between the two germline ends. The germline CDR1 and CDR2 sequences are LGHNA and YSLEER. The CDR3 consists of 17 residues. CDR3 in amino acids: CASSQDLGRAVSYEQYF. CDR3 nucleotide sequence: TGCGCCAGCAGCCAAGACTTGGGCAGGGCTGTTTCCTACGAGCAGTACTTC.

The genes are TRBV6-6 and TRBJ2-7; D is possibly TRBD2 (6 bases). Between the trimmed V and J ends, which lost 2 bases and 3 bases, there was a span of 8 bases. The CDR3 loop spans 13 amino acids. CDR1 MNHNY and CDR2 SVGAGI come from the germline V gene (reference sequence). CDR3 amino acids: CASSYAGYYEQYF. In nucleotides, the CDR3 is TGTGCCAGCAGTTACGCGGGGTACTACGAGCAGTACTTC.

The chain joins TRBV20-1 to TRBJ1-2; no definite D call. This CDR3 contains 11 residues. Germline V CDR1 and CDR2: DFQATT, SNEGSKA (reference sequence). V lost 7 bases, J lost 5 bases, and 11 bases lay in between. The CDR3 DNA follows: TGCAGTGGGTCGCGGACTTATGGCTACACCTTC. It specifies CSGSRTYGYTF.

V is TRBV4-1 and J is TRBJ1-2, with D possibly being TRBD1 (6 bases). The CDR3 is 15 amino acids. Trimming took off 3 bases at V and 4 bases at J, with 15 bases between the two ends. Germline V gene lookup returns CDR1 MGHRA and CDR2 YSYEKL. CDR3 amino acids: CASSHWGPVGYGYTF. The CDR3 DNA follows: TGCGCCAGCAGCCATTGGGGGCCGGTCGGCTATGGCTACACCTTC.

This chain connects TRBV6-5 to TRBJ1-2; D is unresolved. Looked up from germline, CDR1 is MNHEY and CDR2 is SVGAGI. The CDR3 totals 14 residues. V gave up 5 bases and J gave up 4 bases, with 14 bases separating them. CDR3 sequence reads: CASSLGSGGYGYTF. CDR3 sequence (DNA): TGTGCCAGCAGTCTAGGGTCCGGAGGCTATGGCTACACCTTC.

This chain uses TRBV3-1 (or the pseudogene TRBV3-2) with TRBJ1-5; D not resolved. Trimming took 3 bases from V and 2 from J, leaving 11 bases between them. The CDR3 totals 15 residues. Germline CDR1 reads LGHDT; CDR2 reads YNNKEL (reference sequence). The CDR3 is CASSQGIWGNQPQHF. The CDR3 DNA sequence: TGTGCCAGCAGCCAGGGCATCTGGGGCAATCAGCCCCAGCATTTT.

This clone was recorded once. The chain carries TRBV14 and TRBJ1-2, with no clear D. There are 13 residues in the CDR3. The germline V and J ends were trimmed by 4 bases and 2 bases, with 8 bases remaining between them. Germline lookup yields CDR1 SGHDN and CDR2 FVKESK. The CDR3 reads CASSRERNYGYTF. DNA of the CDR3: TGTGCCAGCAGCCGAGAGAGAAACTATGGCTACACCTTC.

The chain uses TRBV6-2 or TRBV6-3 and TRBJ1-6, with D tentatively TRBD1 (6 bases). The CDR3 totals 13 residues. The V and J ends lost 5 bases and 8 bases respectively, with 10 bases between them. Germline CDR1 is MNHEY and CDR2 is SVGEGT. CDR3 sequence (DNA): TGTGCCAGCAGTCTACAGGGTTATTCACCCCTCCACTTT. Encoded protein: CASSLQGYSPLHF.

J is TRBJ2-3 and V is TRBV5-1; perhaps TRBD2 as D (7 bases). Germline V gives CDR1 SGHRS, CDR2 YFSETQ. The V and J ends lost 6 bases and 4 bases respectively, with 18 bases between them. CDR3 size: 15 residues. The CDR3 DNA sequence: TGCGCCAGCAACCCCCGAGGGGGGGGCTCAGATACGCAGTATTTT. Amino acid sequence: CASNPRGGGSDTQYF.

The rearrangement links TRBV11-2 to TRBJ2-1; D is undetermined. Trimming shortened V by 1 base and J by 4 bases, and 5 bases separated the two germline ends. Germline-derived CDR1 and CDR2 are SGHAT and FQNNGV. The CDR3 is made up of 13 amino acids. The CDR3 DNA is TGTGCCAGCAGCTTAGCTAGGTACAATGAGCAGTTCTTC. It yields the protein CASSLARYNEQFF.

The CDR3 sequence is CASSQVSGWSDTQYF. CDR3 coding DNA: TGTGCCAGCAGCCAAGTATCGGGGTGGTCAGATACGCAGTATTTT. J is TRBJ2-3 and V is TRBV14, with a tentative D call TRBD2 (5 bases). Trimming stripped 1 base from V and 4 bases from J, with 12 bases between. Germline-derived CDR1 and CDR2 are SGHDN and FVKESK. The length of the CDR3 is 15 residues.

V usage is TRBV19 and J usage is TRBJ1-1; 8 positions agree with TRBD1. Germline V CDR1 and CDR2: LNHDA, SQIVND (reference sequence). Trimming cost V 7 bases and J 1 base; bases outside gene matches: 5. CDR3 length: 14 amino acids. The CDR3 coding sequence is TGTGCCAGTAATCCCAGGGGGCCGAACACTGAAGCTTTCTTT. It yields the protein CASNPRGPNTEAFF.

This chain links TRBV6-2 or TRBV6-3 with TRBJ2-5; no definite D call. V dropped 3 bases and J dropped 4 bases, with 21 bases sitting between them. Germline-derived CDR1 and CDR2 are MNHEY and SVGEGT. This CDR3 region has 17 residues. This CDR3 reads CASSYTLESLVGETQYF. The CDR3 nucleotides are TGTGCCAGCAGTTATACGTTGGAATCCCTAGTTGGAGAGACCCAGTACTTC.